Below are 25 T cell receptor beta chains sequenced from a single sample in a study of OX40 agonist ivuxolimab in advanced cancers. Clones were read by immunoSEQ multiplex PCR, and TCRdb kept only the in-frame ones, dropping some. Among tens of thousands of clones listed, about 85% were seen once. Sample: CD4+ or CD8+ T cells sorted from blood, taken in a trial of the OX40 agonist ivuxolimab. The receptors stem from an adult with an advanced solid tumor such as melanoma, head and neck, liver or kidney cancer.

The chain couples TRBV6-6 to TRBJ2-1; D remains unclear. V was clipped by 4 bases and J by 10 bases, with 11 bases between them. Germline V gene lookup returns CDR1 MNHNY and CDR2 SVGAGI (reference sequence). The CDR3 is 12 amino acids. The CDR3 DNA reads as TGTGCCAGCAGTTTACAAGCTGGGGAGCAGTTCTTC. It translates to CASSLQAGEQFF.

CDR3 DNA: TGTGCCAGCAGGGCCGGGACAGGGACAACTGAAGCTTTCTTT. Encoded protein: CASRAGTGTTEAFF. The J gene is TRBJ1-1, the V gene TRBV6-1; 9 bases match TRBD1. CDR1 and CDR2 from the germline V gene are MNHNS and SASEGT. The V and J ends lost 6 bases and 5 bases, in that order; junction bases with no gene match: 7. This CDR3 spans 14 amino acids.

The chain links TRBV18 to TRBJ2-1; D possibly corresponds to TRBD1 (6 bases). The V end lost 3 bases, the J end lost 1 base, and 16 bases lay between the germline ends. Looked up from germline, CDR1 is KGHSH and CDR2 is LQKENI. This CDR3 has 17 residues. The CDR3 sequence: CASSPRIRGISYNEQFF. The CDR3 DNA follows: TGTGCCAGCTCACCTCGGATCAGGGGAATTTCCTACAATGAGCAGTTCTTC.

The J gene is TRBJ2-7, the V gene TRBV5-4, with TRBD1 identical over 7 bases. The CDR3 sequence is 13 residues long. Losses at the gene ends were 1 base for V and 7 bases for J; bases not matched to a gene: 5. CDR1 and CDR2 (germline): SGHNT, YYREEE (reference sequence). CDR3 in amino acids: CASSLTGVEEQYF. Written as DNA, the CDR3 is TGTGCCAGCAGCTTGACAGGGGTTGAAGAGCAGTACTTC.

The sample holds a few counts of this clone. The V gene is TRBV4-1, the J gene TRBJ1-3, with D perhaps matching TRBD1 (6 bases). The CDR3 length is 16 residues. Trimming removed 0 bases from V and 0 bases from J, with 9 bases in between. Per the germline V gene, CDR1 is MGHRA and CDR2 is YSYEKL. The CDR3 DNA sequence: TGCGCCAGCAGCCAAGAAAGGGGGAGCTCTGGAAACACCATATATTTT. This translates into CASSQERGSSGNTIYF.

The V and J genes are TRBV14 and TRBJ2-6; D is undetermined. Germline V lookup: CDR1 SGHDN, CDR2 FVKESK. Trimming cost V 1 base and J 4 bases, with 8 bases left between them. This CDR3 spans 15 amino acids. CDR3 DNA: TGTGCCAGCAGCCAAGCGTTTTCAGGGGCCAACGTCCTGACTTTC. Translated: CASSQAFSGANVLTF.

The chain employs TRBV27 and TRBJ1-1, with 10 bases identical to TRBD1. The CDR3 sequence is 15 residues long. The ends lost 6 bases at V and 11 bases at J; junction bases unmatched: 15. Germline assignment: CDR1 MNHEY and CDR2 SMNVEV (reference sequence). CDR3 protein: CASSSTQTGGGRAFF. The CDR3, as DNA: TGTGCCAGCAGCTCGACTCAGACAGGGGGCGGCCGGGCTTTCTTT.

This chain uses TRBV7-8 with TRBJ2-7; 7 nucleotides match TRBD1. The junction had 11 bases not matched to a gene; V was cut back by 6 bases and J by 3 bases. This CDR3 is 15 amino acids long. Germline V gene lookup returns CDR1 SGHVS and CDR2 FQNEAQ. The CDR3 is CASSSGGQSYYEQYF. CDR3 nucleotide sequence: TGTGCCAGCAGTTCAGGGGGACAGTCCTACTACGAGCAGTACTTC.

CDR3 protein: CASSEAGTNNYGYTF. The CDR3, as DNA: TGTGCCAGCAGTGAAGCCGGGACAAACAACTATGGCTACACCTTC. This chain joins TRBV6-1 and TRBJ1-2; tentative D call: TRBD1 (6 bases). The CDR3 totals 15 residues. Trimming left V 0 bases short and J 2 bases short, with 10 bases between. CDR1 is MNHNS and CDR2 is SASEGT in the germline V gene.

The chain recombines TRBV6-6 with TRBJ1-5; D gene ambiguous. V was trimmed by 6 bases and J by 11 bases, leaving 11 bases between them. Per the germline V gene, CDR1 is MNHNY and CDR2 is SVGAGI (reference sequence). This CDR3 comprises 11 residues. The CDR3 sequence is CASRTDLTQHF. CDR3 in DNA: TGTGCCAGCAGGACCGATTTAACCCAGCATTTT.

The CDR3 sequence is CASISGGTGNTIYF. The CDR3 DNA is TGTGCCAGCATCTCCGGTGGTACTGGAAACACCATATATTTT. The chain couples TRBV11-1 to TRBJ1-3; D unclear. The CDR3 runs 14 residues. In germline, CDR1 is SGHAT, CDR2 FQDESV (reference sequence). The germline V and J ends were trimmed by 7 bases and 2 bases, with 12 bases remaining between them.

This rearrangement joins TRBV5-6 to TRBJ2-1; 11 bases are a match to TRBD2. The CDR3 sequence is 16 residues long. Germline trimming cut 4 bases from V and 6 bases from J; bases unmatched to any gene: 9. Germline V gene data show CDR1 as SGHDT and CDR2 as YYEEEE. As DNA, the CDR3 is TGTGCCAGCAGCCCTAGGGGTAGCGGGGGGGCCAATGAGCAGTTCTTC. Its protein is CASSPRGSGGANEQFF.

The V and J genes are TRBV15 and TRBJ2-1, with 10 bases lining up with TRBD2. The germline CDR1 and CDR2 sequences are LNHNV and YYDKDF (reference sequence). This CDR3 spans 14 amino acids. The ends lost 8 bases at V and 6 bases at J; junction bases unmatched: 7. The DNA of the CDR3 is TGTGCCACCTCTAGCGGGAGAGGGGCCAATGAGCAGTTCTTC. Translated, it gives CATSSGRGANEQFF. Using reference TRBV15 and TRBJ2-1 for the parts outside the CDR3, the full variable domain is DAMVIQNPRYQVTQFGKPVTLSCSQTLNHNVMYWYQQKSSQAPKLLFHYYDKDFNNEADTPDNFQSRRPNTSFCFLDIRSPGLGDTAMYLCATSSGRGANEQFFGPGTRLTVL.

CDR3 amino acids: CASSLGGQQETQYF. The CDR3 region has the DNA TGTGCCAGCAGTTTAGGGGGACAGCAAGAGACCCAGTACTTC. The chain recombines TRBV28 with TRBJ2-5; TRBD1 matches at 7 bases. Per the germline V gene, CDR1 is MDHEN and CDR2 is SYDVKM. This CDR3 contains 14 residues. V lost 2 bases and J lost 2; bases outside the gene matches: 2. Full variable domain (rest looked up from reference TRBV28 and TRBJ2-5): DVKVTQSSRYLVKRTGEKVFLECVQDMDHENMFWYRQDPGLGLRLIYFSYDVKMKEKGDIPEGYSVSREKKERFSLILESASTNQTSMYLCASSLGGQQETQYFGPGTRLLVL.

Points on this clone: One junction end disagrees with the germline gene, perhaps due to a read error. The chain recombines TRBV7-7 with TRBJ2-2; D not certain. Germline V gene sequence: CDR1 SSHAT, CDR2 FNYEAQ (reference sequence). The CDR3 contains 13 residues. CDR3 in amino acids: CASSSDNTGELFF. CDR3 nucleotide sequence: TGTGCTAGCAGCTCGGACAACACCGGGGAGCTGTTTTTT.

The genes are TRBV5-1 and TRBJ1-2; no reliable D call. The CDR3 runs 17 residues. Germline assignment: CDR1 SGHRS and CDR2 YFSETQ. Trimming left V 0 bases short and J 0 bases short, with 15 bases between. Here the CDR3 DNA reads TGCGCCAGCAGCTTGGGGGTGGAGGCGGTCTCTAACTATGGCTACACCTTC. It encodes CASSLGVEAVSNYGYTF.

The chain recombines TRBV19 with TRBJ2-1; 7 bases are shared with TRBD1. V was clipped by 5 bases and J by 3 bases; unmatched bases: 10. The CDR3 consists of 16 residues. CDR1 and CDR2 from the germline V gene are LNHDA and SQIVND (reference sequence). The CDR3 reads CASSPPDRVGYNEQFF. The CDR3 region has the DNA TGTGCCAGTAGTCCGCCAGACAGGGTGGGCTACAATGAGCAGTTCTTC.

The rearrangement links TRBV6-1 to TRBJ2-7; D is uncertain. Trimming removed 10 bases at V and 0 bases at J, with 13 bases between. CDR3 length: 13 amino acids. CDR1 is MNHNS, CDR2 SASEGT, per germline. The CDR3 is CATFKTDSYEQYF. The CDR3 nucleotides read TGTGCCACCTTCAAGACGGACTCCTACGAGCAGTACTTC.

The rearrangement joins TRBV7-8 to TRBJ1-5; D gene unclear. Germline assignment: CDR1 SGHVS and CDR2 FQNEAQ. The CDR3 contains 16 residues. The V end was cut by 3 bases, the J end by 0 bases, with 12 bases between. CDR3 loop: CASSFATGISNQPQHF. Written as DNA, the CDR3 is TGTGCCAGCAGCTTCGCAACCGGGATTAGCAATCAGCCCCAGCATTTT. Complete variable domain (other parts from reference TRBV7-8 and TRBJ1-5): GAGVSQSPRYKVAKRGQDVALRCDPISGHVSLFWYQQALGQGPEFLTYFQNEAQLDKSGLPSDRFFAERPEGSVSTLKIQRTQQEDSAVYLCASSFATGISNQPQHFGDGTRLSIL.

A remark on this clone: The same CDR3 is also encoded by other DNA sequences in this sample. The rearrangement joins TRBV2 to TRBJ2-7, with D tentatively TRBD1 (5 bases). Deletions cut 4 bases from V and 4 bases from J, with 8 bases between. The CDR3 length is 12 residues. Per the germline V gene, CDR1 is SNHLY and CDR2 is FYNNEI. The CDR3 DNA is TGTGCCAGCAGTGGGCAGGGTTACGAGCAGTACTTC. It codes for CASSGQGYEQYF. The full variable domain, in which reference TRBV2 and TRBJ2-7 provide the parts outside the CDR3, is EPEVTQTPSHQVTQMGQEVILRCVPISNHLYFYWYRQILGQKVEFLVSFYNNEISEKSEIFDDQFSVERPDGSNFTLKIRSTKLEDSAMYFCASSGQGYEQYFGPGTRLTVT.

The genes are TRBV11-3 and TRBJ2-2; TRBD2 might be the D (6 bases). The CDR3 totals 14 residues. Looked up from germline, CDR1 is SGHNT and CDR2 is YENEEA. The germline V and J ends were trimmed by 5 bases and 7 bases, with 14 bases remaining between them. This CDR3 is CASSAGRDIGELFF. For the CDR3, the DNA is TGTGCCAGCAGCGCGGGACGGGATATCGGGGAGCTGTTTTTT.

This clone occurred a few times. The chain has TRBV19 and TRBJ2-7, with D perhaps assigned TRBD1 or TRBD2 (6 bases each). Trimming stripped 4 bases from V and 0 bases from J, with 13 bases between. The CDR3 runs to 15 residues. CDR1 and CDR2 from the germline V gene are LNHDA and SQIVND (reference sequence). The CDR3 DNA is TGTGCCAGTAGTAGCTCGGGGGCGAACTCCTACGAGCAGTACTTC. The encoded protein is CASSSSGANSYEQYF.

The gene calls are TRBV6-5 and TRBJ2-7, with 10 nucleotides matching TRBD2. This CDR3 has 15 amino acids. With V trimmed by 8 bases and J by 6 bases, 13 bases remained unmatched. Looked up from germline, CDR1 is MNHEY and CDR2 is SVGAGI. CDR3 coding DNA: TGTGCCAGCCAGCGGGGGGGCCAGAAAATCTCCGAGCAGTACTTC. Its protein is CASQRGGQKISEQYF.

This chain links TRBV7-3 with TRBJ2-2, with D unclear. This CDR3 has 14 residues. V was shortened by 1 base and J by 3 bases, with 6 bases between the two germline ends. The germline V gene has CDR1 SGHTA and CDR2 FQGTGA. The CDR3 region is CASSLKPDTGELFF. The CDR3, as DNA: TGTGCCAGCAGCTTAAAGCCCGACACCGGGGAGCTGTTTTTT.

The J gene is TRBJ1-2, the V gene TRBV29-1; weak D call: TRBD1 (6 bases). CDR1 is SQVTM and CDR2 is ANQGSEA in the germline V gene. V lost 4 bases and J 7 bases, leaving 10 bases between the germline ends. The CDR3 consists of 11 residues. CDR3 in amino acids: CSVGDTGGYTF. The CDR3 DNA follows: TGCAGCGTTGGGGACACTGGTGGCTACACCTTC.